One sample yielded the 10 T cell receptor beta chains listed below, sequenced in a study of blood T cell repertoires in COVID-19. TCRdb's copy holds only in-frame clones and misses some; the assay was immunoSEQ multiplex PCR. There are roughly 86,000 clones in the sample; roughly 80% occur only once, and 3% to 3.5% lies in the top ten. The sequencing sample was made of peripheral blood. The receptor source for this set is a man aged 45-60 years with acute or convalescent COVID-19.

The CDR3 region is CASSRTGNNEKLFF. The CDR3 DNA follows: TGCGCCAGCAGCCGTACAGGCAATAATGAAAAACTGTTTTTT. The V call is TRBV5-1, the J call TRBJ1-4; D may be TRBD1 (5 bases). CDR1 is SGHRS and CDR2 is YFSETQ in the germline V gene. This CDR3 is built from 14 residues. V was pared by 4 bases and J by 4 bases, with 11 bases between.

The genes are TRBV24-1 and TRBJ1-2; D gene ambiguous. V was shortened by 12 bases and J by 4 bases, with 17 bases between the two germline ends. Germline CDR1 reads KGHDR; CDR2 reads SFDVKD. The length of the CDR3 is 13 residues. Here the CDR3 DNA reads TGTGCCGCTCCTAATCGGGAGATCTATGGCTACACCTTC. Translated: CAAPNREIYGYTF.

This clone has just one count. This sequence joins TRBV24-1 and TRBJ1-5; the match to TRBD1 covers 7 bases. CDR1 and CDR2 from the germline V gene are KGHDR and SFDVKD. The ends lost 3 bases at V and 4 bases at J; junction bases unmatched: 5. This CDR3 has 15 residues. The CDR3 region is CATSDPGTENQPQHF. Here the CDR3 DNA reads TGTGCCACCAGTGATCCCGGGACAGAAAATCAGCCCCAGCATTTT.

The chain employs TRBV12-3 or TRBV12-4 and TRBJ2-7, with D possibly being TRBD2 (5 bases). The CDR3 covers 13 residues. Deletions cut 5 bases from V and 4 bases from J, with 12 bases between. The CDR3, as DNA: TGTGCCAGCAGTGAAAGCGGATCTTACGAGCAGTACTTC. Translation: CASSESGSYEQYF.

The chain joins TRBV7-2 to TRBJ1-1; D perhaps matches TRBD1 (6 bases). The CDR3 is made up of 13 amino acids. The V gene lost 5 bases and the J gene lost 3 bases, with 10 bases spanning the gap. CDR1 SGHTA and CDR2 FQGNSA come from the germline V gene. CDR3 bases: TGTGCCAGCAGCCAGGGGCGAGACACTGAAGCTTTCTTT. Amino acids: CASSQGRDTEAFF.

The chain uses TRBV28 and TRBJ2-6; D might be TRBD1 (7 bases). This CDR3 has 19 residues. Germline V gene lookup returns CDR1 MDHEN and CDR2 SYDVKM. Trimming stripped 6 bases from V and 2 bases from J, with 23 bases between. The CDR3 protein is CASRPWGGQGGAGANVLTF. DNA of the CDR3: TGTGCCAGCAGGCCGTGGGGTGGGCAGGGGGGTGCTGGGGCCAACGTCCTGACTTTC.

There are a few counts of this clone. The chain is built from TRBV7-9 and TRBJ1-5; 8 nucleotides agree with TRBD1. From germline, CDR1 is SEHNR and CDR2 FQNEAQ (reference sequence). Trimming removed 5 bases from V and 6 bases from J; junction bases left unmatched: 6. There are 14 residues in the CDR3. This CDR3 reads CASSPGQGGQPQHF. Written as DNA, the CDR3 is TGTGCCAGCAGCCCAGGACAGGGCGGTCAGCCCCAGCATTTT.

The chain links TRBV5-1 to TRBJ2-3; TRBD1 agrees at 9 bases. Germline V lookup: CDR1 SGHRS, CDR2 YFSETQ. J gave up 1 base and V 4 bases, and 1 base lay outside the gene matches. The CDR3 spans 14 residues. CDR3 residues: CASSRDRGTDTQYF. CDR3 coding DNA: TGCGCCAGCAGCCGGGACAGGGGCACAGATACGCAGTATTTT.

The CDR3 region is CASSFGLAESYEQYF. CDR3 in DNA: TGCGCCAGCAGCTTCGGGTTAGCGGAGTCCTACGAGCAGTACTTC. V gene TRBV5-1 combines with J gene TRBJ2-7, with D possibly TRBD2 on 6 matching bases. V lost 2 bases, J lost 1 base, and 13 bases lay in between. There are 15 residues in the CDR3. Germline V gene sequence: CDR1 SGHRS, CDR2 YFSETQ.

This chain joins TRBV5-6 and TRBJ2-2; TRBD1 agrees at 8 bases. The CDR3 runs to 15 residues. Germline lookup yields CDR1 SGHDT and CDR2 YYEEEE. V was clipped by 0 bases and J by 5 bases; unmatched bases: 3. Written as DNA, the CDR3 is TGTGCCAGCAGCTTGGGCCAGGGGGCGACCGGGGAGCTGTTTTTT. The encoded protein is CASSLGQGATGELFF. Together with reference TRBV5-6 and TRBJ2-2, the CDR3 gives the full variable domain: DAGVTQSPTHLIKTRGQQVTLRCSPKSGHDTVSWYQQALGQGPQFIFQYYEEEERQRGNFPDRFSGHQFPNYSSELNVNALLLGDSALYLCASSLGQGATGELFFGEGSRLTVL.